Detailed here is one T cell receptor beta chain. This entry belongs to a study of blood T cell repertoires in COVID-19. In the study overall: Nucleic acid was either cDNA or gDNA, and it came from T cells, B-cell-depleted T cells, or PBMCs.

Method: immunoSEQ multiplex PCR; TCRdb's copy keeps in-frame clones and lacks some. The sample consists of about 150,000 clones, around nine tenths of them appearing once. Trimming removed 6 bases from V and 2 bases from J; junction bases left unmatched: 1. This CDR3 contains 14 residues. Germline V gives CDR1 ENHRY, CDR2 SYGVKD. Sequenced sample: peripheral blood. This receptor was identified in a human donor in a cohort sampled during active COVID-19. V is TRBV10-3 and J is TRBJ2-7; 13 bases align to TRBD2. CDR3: CAIRTSGGTYEQYF. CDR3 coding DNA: TGTGCCATCAGGACTAGCGGGGGGACCTACGAGCAGTACTTC.